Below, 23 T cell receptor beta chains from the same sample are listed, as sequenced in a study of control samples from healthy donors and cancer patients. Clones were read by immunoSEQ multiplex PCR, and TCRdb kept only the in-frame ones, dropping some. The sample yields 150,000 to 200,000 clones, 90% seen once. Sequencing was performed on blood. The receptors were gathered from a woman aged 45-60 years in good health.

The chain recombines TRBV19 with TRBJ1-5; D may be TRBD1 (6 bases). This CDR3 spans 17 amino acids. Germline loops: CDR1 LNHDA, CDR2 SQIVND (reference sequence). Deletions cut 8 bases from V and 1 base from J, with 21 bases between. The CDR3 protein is CASAALVGRGSNQPQHF. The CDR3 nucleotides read TGTGCCAGTGCGGCGTTGGTTGGCAGGGGAAGCAATCAGCCCCAGCATTTT.

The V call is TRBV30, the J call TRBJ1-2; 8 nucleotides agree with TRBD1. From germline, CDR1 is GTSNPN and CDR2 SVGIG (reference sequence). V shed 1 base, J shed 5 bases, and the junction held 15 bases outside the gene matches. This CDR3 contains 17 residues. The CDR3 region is CAWSGGTGRGRGYGYTF. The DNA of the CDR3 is TGTGCCTGGAGTGGGGGGACGGGCAGGGGGCGCGGGTATGGCTACACCTTC.

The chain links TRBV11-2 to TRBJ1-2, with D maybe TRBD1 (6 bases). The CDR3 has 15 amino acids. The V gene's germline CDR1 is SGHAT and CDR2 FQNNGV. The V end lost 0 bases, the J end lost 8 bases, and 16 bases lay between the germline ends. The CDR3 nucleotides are TGTGCCAGCAGCTTAGAGGGGACACAACTTCAAGGCTACACCTTC. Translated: CASSLEGTQLQGYTF.

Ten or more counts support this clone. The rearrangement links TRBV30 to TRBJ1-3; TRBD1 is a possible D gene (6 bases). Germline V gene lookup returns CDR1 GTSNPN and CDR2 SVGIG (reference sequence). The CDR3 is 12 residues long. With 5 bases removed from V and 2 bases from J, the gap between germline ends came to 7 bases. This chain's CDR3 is CAWGQTGNTIYF. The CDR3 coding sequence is TGTGCCTGGGGACAGACTGGAAACACCATATATTTT. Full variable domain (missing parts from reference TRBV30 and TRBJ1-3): SQTIHQWPATLVQPVGSPLSLECTVEGTSNPNLYWYRQAAGRGLQLLFYSVGIGQISSEVPQNLSASRPQDRQFILSSKKLLLSDSGFYLCAWGQTGNTIYFGEGSWLTVV.

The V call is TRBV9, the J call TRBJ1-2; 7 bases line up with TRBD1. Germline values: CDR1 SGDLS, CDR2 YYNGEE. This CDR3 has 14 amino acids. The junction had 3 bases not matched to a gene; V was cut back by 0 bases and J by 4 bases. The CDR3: CASSVDAGGYGYTF. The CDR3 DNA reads TGTGCCAGCAGCGTAGATGCAGGGGGCTATGGCTACACCTTC.

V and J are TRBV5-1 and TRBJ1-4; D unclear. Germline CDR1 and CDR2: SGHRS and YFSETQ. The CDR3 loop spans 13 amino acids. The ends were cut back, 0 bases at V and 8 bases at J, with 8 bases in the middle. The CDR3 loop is CASSLGDPEKLFF. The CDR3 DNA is TGCGCCAGCAGCTTGGGGGATCCCGAAAAACTGTTTTTT.

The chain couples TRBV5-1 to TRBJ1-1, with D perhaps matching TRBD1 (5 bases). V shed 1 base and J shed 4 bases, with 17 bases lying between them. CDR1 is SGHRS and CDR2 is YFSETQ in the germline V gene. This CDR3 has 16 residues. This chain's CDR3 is CASSLTSGPSGTEAFF. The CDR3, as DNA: TGCGCCAGCAGCTTGACATCGGGACCAAGTGGCACTGAAGCTTTCTTT.

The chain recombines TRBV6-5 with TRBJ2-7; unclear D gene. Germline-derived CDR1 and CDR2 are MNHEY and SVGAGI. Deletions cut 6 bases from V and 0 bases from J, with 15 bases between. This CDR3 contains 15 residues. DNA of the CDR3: TGTGCCAGCAGCCGCACCCAGGTGAGCTCCTACGAGCAGTACTTC. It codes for CASSRTQVSSYEQYF.

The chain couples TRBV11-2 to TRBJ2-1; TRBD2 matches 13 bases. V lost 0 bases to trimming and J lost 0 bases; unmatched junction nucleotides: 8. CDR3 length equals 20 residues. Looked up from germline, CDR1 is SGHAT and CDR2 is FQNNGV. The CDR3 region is CASSLEIGLAGVSSYNEQFF. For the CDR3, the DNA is TGTGCCAGCAGCTTAGAAATTGGACTAGCGGGGGTTAGCTCCTACAATGAGCAGTTCTTC.

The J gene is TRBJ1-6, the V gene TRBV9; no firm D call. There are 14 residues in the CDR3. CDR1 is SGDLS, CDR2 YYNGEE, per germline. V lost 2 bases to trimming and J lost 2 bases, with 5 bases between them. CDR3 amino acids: CASSVFPYNSPLHF. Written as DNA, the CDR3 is TGTGCCAGCAGCGTTTTCCCCTATAATTCACCCCTCCACTTT. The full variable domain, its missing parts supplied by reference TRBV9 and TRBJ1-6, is DSGVTQTPKHLITATGQRVTLRCSPRSGDLSVYWYQQSLDQGLQFLIQYYNGEERAKGNILERFSAQQFPDLHSELNLSSLELGDSALYFCASSVFPYNSPLHFGNGTRLTVT.

The CDR3 nucleotides read TGTGCCACCAGTGATAGCGGAATCACAGATACGCAGTATTTT. It translates to CATSDSGITDTQYF. The chain employs TRBV24-1 and TRBJ2-3, with a possible D match to TRBD2 (5 bases). The CDR3 covers 14 residues. Germline assignment: CDR1 KGHDR and CDR2 SFDVKD. V was shortened by 3 bases and J by 2 bases, with 8 bases between the two germline ends.

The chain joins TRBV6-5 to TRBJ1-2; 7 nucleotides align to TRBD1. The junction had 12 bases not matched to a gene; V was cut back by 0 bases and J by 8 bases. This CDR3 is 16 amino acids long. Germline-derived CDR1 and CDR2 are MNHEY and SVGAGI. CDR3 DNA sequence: TGTGCCAGCAGTTACTCGATATCGGAGGGGGCAGAAGGCTACACCTTC. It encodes CASSYSISEGAEGYTF.

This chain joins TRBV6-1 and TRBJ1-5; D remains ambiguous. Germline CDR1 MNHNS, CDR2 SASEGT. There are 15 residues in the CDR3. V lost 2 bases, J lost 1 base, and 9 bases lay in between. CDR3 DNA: TGTGCCAGCAGTGAAATGATCCGGAGCAATCAGCCCCAGCATTTT. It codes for CASSEMIRSNQPQHF.

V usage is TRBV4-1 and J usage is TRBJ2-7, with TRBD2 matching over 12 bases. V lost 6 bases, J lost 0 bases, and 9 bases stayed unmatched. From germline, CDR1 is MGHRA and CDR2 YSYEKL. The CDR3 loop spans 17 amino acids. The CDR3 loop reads CASRRTSGVMNSYEQYF. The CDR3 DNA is TGCGCCAGCAGAAGGACTAGCGGGGTGATGAACTCCTACGAGCAGTACTTC.

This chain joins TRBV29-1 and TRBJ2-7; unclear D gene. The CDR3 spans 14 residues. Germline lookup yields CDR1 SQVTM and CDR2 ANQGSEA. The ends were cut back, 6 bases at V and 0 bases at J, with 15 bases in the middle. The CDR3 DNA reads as TGCAGCGTGGAAAACAGACCCCTCTCCTACGAGCAGTACTTC. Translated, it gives CSVENRPLSYEQYF.

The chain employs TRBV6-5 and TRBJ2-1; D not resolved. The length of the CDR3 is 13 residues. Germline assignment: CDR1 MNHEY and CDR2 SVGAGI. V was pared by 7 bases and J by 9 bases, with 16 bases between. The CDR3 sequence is CASTSPGSLEQFF. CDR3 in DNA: TGTGCCAGCACCTCCCCTGGCAGCCTTGAGCAGTTCTTC.

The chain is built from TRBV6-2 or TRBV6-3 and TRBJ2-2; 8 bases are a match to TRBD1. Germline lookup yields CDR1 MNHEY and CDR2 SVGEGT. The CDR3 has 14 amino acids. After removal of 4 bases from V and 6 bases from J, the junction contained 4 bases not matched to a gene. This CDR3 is CASSSRQGSGELFF. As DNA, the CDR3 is TGTGCCAGCAGTTCACGACAGGGGTCCGGGGAGCTGTTTTTT.

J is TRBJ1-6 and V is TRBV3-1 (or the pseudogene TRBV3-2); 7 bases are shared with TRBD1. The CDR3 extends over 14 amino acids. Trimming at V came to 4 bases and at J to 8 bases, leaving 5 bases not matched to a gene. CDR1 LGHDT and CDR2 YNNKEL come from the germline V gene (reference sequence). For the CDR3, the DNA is TGTGCCAGCAGCCGCGGACAGGCCGATTCACCCCTCCACTTT. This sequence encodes CASSRGQADSPLHF.

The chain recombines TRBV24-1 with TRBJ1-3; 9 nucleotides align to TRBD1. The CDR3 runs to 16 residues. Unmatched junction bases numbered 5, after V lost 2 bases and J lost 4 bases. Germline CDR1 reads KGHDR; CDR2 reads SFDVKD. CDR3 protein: CATSDSRTGDGNTIYF. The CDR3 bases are TGTGCCACCAGTGATTCCCGGACAGGGGACGGAAACACCATATATTTT.

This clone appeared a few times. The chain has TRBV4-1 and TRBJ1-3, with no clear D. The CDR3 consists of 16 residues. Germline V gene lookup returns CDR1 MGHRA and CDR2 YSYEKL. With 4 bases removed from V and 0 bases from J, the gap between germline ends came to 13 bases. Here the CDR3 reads CASSRETGFSGNTIYF. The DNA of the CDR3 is TGCGCCAGCAGCCGAGAAACCGGGTTCTCTGGAAACACCATATATTTT.

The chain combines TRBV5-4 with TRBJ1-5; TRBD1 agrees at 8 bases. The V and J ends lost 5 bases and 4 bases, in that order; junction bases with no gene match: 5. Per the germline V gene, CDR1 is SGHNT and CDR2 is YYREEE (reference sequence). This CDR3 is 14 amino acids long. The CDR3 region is CASSITGGNQPQHF. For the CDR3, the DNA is TGTGCCAGCAGTATCACAGGGGGTAATCAGCCCCAGCATTTT.

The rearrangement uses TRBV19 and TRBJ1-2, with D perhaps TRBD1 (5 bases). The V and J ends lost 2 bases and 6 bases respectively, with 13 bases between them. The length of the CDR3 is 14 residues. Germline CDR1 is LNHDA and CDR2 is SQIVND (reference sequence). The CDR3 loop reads CASSIITSGHGYTF. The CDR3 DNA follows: TGTGCCAGTAGTATAATTACGTCAGGGCATGGCTACACCTTC.

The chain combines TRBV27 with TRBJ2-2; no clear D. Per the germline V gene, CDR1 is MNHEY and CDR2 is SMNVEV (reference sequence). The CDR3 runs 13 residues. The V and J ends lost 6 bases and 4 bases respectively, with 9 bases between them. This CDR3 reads CASRKVSTGELFF. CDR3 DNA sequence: TGTGCCAGCAGAAAGGTGAGCACCGGGGAGCTGTTTTTT.